This T cell receptor (gamma chain) was identified in a study of γδ T cells in repeated Plasmodium falciparum infection (dated by TCRdb to the early 2020s). For the study in its entirety: The natural-infection arm enrolled Malian children exposed to intense seasonal malaria transmission and compared the Malian children with Australian children matched for age and gender. Four controlled human malaria infections were administered to roughly five malaria-naive U.S. adults over roughly 600 days by bites from P. falciparum NF54-infected Anopheles stephensi mosquitoes. Controlled-infection subjects were sampled at baseline, immediately before selected infections, and 21 days after each infection. Malian gammadelta TCR repertoires were analysed cross-sectionally during no-transmission periods and longitudinally across acute febrile malaria episodes. In the study, the shaping of the human gammadelta T cell repertoire by repeated Plasmodium falciparum infection was examined using natural infection in Mali and controlled human malaria infection. What the work shows at the level of the full study, not this receptor alone: In Vdelta2-negative gammadelta TCR repertoires, which were largely Vdelta1+, repeated controlled infections appeared to drive waves of new clonotype selection. Generalizability was limited because the Malian cohort was drawn from a small rural village of predominantly one ethnic group. The controlled-infection cohort was small, limiting analysis of inter-individual variability in gammadelta T cell responses. A highly stable polyclonal repertoire over time and infection, with many inter-individual overlapping TCRgamma sequences, was shown by Vgamma9/Vdelta2+ TCR repertoires. Compared with the repertoires of Australian children, the Vdelta2-negative gammadelta TCR repertoires of Malian children appeared more clonally expanded, less diverse and less shared.

Vgamma9/Vdelta2+ and Vdelta2-negative gammadelta T cell populations were flow-sorted from peripheral blood mononuclear cells for bulk TCR repertoire analysis. V has 6 bases trimmed and J has 0 bases trimmed; junction bases matching no gene number 13. Based on the germline V gene, the CDR1 and CDR2 sequences are EGSNGY and YDSYNSKV. The cysteine opens and the phenylalanine closes a CDR3 of 17 amino acids. Solely the CDR3 DNA is kept, with 51 bases framed from the first base. Library construction relied on multiplex PCR. These reads were obtained on an Illumina MiSeq. From each sorted gammadelta T cell sample, both TCR gamma (TRG) and TCR delta (TRD) chains were sequenced. Under the source paper's analysis protocol: The repertoire analyses drew on clonotype tree plots, the accumulated frequency of the top 20 clonotypes, and diversity index (DI) and D75 metrics. Clones were re-identified by TCRdb from the public reads with CATT, and rows with the same DNA were merged. TCRdb, not the authors, supplied the V and J calls. The sample data list some 32,000 gamma-chain clones, and roughly 1.4% of these were observed just once. The ten most abundant clones make up roughly 21% of the sample.

About this clone: This clone's antigen is unknown. The TCRdb protein comes from a much larger clone and disagrees with this DNA's translation at residue 5, likely due to a read error; the protein given here is derived from the DNA.

This receptor was identified in a pool of human donors (malaria-infected and uninfected, not separated). Specimen: gamma-delta T cells from blood. This chain is built from TRGV2 and TRGJP2. The J gene was missing in TCRdb and was found by matching the end of the DNA to germline. The DNA reads as follows: TGTGCCACCTGGAACCTACAGACGTATAGTAGTGATTGGATCAAGACGTTT. Translated, it gives CATWNLQTYSSDWIKTF.